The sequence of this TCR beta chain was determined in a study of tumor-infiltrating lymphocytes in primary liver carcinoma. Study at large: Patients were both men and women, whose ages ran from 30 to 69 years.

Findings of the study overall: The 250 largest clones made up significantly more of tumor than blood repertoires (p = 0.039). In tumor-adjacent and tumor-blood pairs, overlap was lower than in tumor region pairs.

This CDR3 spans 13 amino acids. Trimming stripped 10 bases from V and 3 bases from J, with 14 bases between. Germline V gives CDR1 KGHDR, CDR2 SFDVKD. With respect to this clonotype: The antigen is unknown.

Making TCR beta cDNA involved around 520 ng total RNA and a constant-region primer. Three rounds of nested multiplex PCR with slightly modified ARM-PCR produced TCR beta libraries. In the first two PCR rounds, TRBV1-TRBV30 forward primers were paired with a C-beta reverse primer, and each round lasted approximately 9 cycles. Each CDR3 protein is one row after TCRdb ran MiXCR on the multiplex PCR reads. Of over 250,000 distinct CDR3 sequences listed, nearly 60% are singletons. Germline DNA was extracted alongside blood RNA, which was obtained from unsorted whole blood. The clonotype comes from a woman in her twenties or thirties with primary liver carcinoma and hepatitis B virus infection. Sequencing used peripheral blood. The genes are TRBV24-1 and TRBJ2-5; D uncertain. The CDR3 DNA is TGTGCCACTTCAGTAGGCCCTAAAGAGACCCAGTACTTC. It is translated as CATSVGPKETQYF.